The 26 T cell receptor beta chains below all came from one sample that was sequenced in a study of OX40 agonist ivuxolimab in advanced cancers. Data came from immunoSEQ multiplex PCR; TCRdb stores just in-frame clones and leaves some out. This sample has around 69,000 clones, with around 83% found just once. Sequencing used CD4+ or CD8+ T cells sorted from blood, obtained in a trial of the OX40 agonist ivuxolimab. These receptors were obtained from an adult with an advanced solid tumor such as melanoma, head and neck, liver or kidney cancer.

CDR3 region: CAWSVTGNTIYF. CDR3 DNA: TGTGCCTGGAGTGTAACCGGAAACACCATATATTTT. V is TRBV30 and J is TRBJ1-3; D not certain. V dropped 0 bases and J dropped 4 bases, with 4 bases sitting between them. CDR3 size: 12 residues. Germline assignment: CDR1 GTSNPN and CDR2 SVGIG (reference sequence).

CDR3 residues: CASPRVCGTDTQYF. The CDR3 DNA is TGTGCCAGTCCCCGTGTATGTGGCACAGATACGCAGTATTTT. The V and J genes are TRBV21-1 and TRBJ2-3; TRBD2 was called by the table and not checked on the DNA. TRBV21-1 is shown as a pseudogene. The length of the CDR3 is 14 residues.

This clone has only one observation. The V call is TRBV7-8, the J call TRBJ2-1; 10 bases map to TRBD2. The CDR3 length is 16 residues. Germline lookup yields CDR1 SGHVS and CDR2 FQNEAQ. V shed 7 bases and J 4 bases; nucleotides not matched to a gene: 10. Here the CDR3 DNA reads TGTGCCAGCACCCCGGAGCGGGGGGGCCCATACAATGAGCAGTTCTTC. Translation: CASTPERGGPYNEQFF.

This chain joins TRBV27 and TRBJ1-4, with D unresolved. The CDR3 contains 15 residues. Germline assignment: CDR1 MNHEY and CDR2 SMNVEV (reference sequence). Trimming cost V 1 base and J 6 bases, with 12 bases left between them. The CDR3 sequence is CASSLLGGLDEKLFF. As DNA, the CDR3 is TGTGCCAGCAGTTTATTAGGAGGGTTGGATGAAAAACTGTTTTTT.

The chain employs TRBV5-6 and TRBJ2-7; tentatively, D is TRBD2 (6 bases). CDR1 is SGHDT, CDR2 YYEEEE, per germline. The CDR3 totals 13 residues. V was cut by 1 base and J by 5 bases, with 10 bases left in between. The CDR3 protein is CASSLTSRNEQYF. CDR3 sequence (DNA): TGTGCCAGCAGCTTGACTAGCCGAAACGAGCAGTACTTC.

V gene TRBV5-1 combines with J gene TRBJ1-1, with 7 bases aligning to TRBD1. V lost 4 bases, J lost 6 bases, and 12 bases stayed unmatched. This CDR3 has 15 residues. Germline CDR1 is SGHRS and CDR2 is YFSETQ. Here the CDR3 DNA reads TGCGCCAGCAGCCTTCGAAGACAGGGAGGGTCTGAAGCTTTCTTT. Translation: CASSLRRQGGSEAFF. The full variable domain, in which reference TRBV5-1 and TRBJ1-1 provide the parts outside the CDR3, is KAGVTQTPRYLIKTRGQQVTLSCSPISGHRSVSWYQQTPGQGLQFLFEYFSETQRNKGNFPGRFSGRQFSNSRSEMNVSTLELGDSALYLCASSLRRQGGSEAFFGQGTRLTVV.

This CDR3 reads CASSSYRQGMDNEQFF. The CDR3 DNA is TGCGCCAGCAGCTCCTACAGACAGGGGATGGACAATGAGCAGTTCTTC. This chain links TRBV5-1 with TRBJ2-1; 8 bases agree with TRBD1. V shed 3 bases, J shed 5 bases, and the junction held 10 bases outside the gene matches. The CDR3 consists of 16 residues. The germline gives CDR1 SGHRS, CDR2 YFSETQ.

The chain uses TRBV7-9 and TRBJ2-5; TRBD2 agrees at 12 bases. In germline, CDR1 is SEHNR, CDR2 FQNEAQ (reference sequence). After removal of 1 base from V and 7 bases from J, the junction contained 10 bases not matched to a gene. The CDR3 length is 17 residues. As DNA, the CDR3 is TGTGCCAGCAGCTTAGGACTAGCGGGGGAGCTGTCCGGGACCCAGTACTTC. Translated, it gives CASSLGLAGELSGTQYF.

CDR3 region: CAKGGERDTIYF. The CDR3 nucleotides read TGTGCCAAGGGGGGGGAGAGGGACACCATATATTTT. The chain uses TRBV6-1 and TRBJ1-3; D is perhaps TRBD1 (6 bases). Germline CDR1 reads MNHNS; CDR2 reads SASEGT. Trimming took 10 bases from V and 8 from J, leaving 15 bases between them. The CDR3 is 12 amino acids.

The chain joins TRBV7-9 to TRBJ1-2; D unclear. With 0 bases removed from V and 4 bases from J, the gap between germline ends came to 9 bases. Germline assignment: CDR1 SEHNR and CDR2 FQNEAQ (reference sequence). The CDR3 is 14 residues long. This CDR3 reads CASSLAGLGYGYTF. CDR3 nucleotide sequence: TGTGCCAGCAGCTTAGCGGGGTTGGGCTATGGCTACACCTTC. The full variable domain, rest sourced from reference TRBV7-9 and TRBJ1-2, is DTGVSQNPRHKITKRGQNVTFRCDPISEHNRLYWYRQTLGQGPEFLTYFQNEAQLEKSRLLSDRFSAERPKGSFSTLEIQRTEQGDSAMYLCASSLAGLGYGYTFGSGTRLTVV.

The V gene is TRBV29-1, the J gene TRBJ1-3; D is unclear. Trimming cost V 4 bases and J 0 bases, with 13 bases left between them. The CDR3 covers 15 residues. CDR1 is SQVTM, CDR2 ANQGSEA, per germline. CDR3 residues: CSVALERNSGNTIYF. The CDR3, as DNA: TGCAGCGTTGCGTTGGAGCGGAACTCTGGAAACACCATATATTTT.

This chain connects TRBV28 to TRBJ1-2; the match to TRBD1 covers 7 bases. Germline V gene sequence: CDR1 MDHEN, CDR2 SYDVKM. Trimming at V came to 5 bases and at J to 3 bases, leaving 6 bases not matched to a gene. The CDR3 totals 14 residues. The CDR3 loop reads CASSVQGGDYGYTF. CDR3 DNA: TGTGCCAGCAGTGTCCAGGGGGGGGACTATGGCTACACCTTC.

This clone has just one count. Here the CDR3 reads CASTRTAKNTGELFF. The CDR3 DNA reads as TGTGCCAGCACCAGGACAGCAAAGAACACCGGGGAGCTGTTTTTT. This chain links TRBV27 with TRBJ2-2, with a weak D call TRBD1 (6 bases). CDR1 is MNHEY and CDR2 is SMNVEV in the germline V gene (reference sequence). CDR3 length equals 15 residues. V lost 7 bases to trimming and J lost 1 base, with 13 bases between them.

The chain carries TRBV9 and TRBJ1-1; no definite D call. Germline CDR1 is SGDLS and CDR2 is YYNGEE. CDR3 length: 13 amino acids. Trimming cost V 0 bases and J 3 bases, with 6 bases left between them. CDR3 protein: CASSVEGYTEAFF. The CDR3 DNA reads TGTGCCAGCAGCGTAGAGGGTTACACTGAAGCTTTCTTT. The whole variable domain, remainder taken from reference TRBV9 and TRBJ1-1, is DSGVTQTPKHLITATGQRVTLRCSPRSGDLSVYWYQQSLDQGLQFLIQYYNGEERAKGNILERFSAQQFPDLHSELNLSSLELGDSALYFCASSVEGYTEAFFGQGTRLTVV.

The chain has TRBV5-1 and TRBJ2-5; 11 bases match TRBD2. The CDR3 consists of 15 residues. The J segment lost 3 bases and the V segment lost 1 base, leaving 2 bases of the junction unmatched. CDR1 is SGHRS and CDR2 is YFSETQ in the germline V gene. CDR3 DNA: TGCGCCAGCAGCTTGTTACTAGCGGGAGAAGAGACCCAGTACTTC. Translation: CASSLLLAGEETQYF.

This chain joins TRBV19 and TRBJ2-3; D might be TRBD2 (6 bases). This CDR3 comprises 17 residues. Trimming left V 0 bases short and J 3 bases short, with 16 bases between. Germline V gene data show CDR1 as LNHDA and CDR2 as SQIVND (reference sequence). CDR3 sequence: CASSIDQRAFQTDTQYF. Here the CDR3 DNA reads TGTGCCAGTAGTATAGACCAGCGGGCTTTCCAGACAGATACGCAGTATTTT.

This clone showed up just once. The chain recombines TRBV11-2 with TRBJ1-1; D is unclear. Germline-derived CDR1 and CDR2 are SGHAT and FQNNGV. V was cut by 0 bases and J by 6 bases, with 8 bases left in between. This CDR3 region has 13 residues. CDR3 DNA: TGTGCCAGCAGCTTAGAGTTGGGCCCTGAAGCTTTCTTT. Translation: CASSLELGPEAFF.

This clone was seen once. The chain couples TRBV2 to TRBJ1-2; D is ambiguous. Looked up from germline, CDR1 is SNHLY and CDR2 is FYNNEI. Trimming stripped 3 bases from V and 9 bases from J, with 8 bases between. The CDR3 runs to 11 residues. The CDR3 DNA reads TGTGCCAGCAGTGAGGAAGGAAGCTACACCTTC. This sequence encodes CASSEEGSYTF.

This CDR3 is CASSVRGAEETQYF. The CDR3 region has the DNA TGTGCCAGCAGTGTCCGGGGAGCTGAGGAGACCCAGTACTTC. The chain employs TRBV2 and TRBJ2-5; possible D gene TRBD2, 5 bases. From germline, CDR1 is SNHLY and CDR2 FYNNEI. V lost 4 bases to trimming and J lost 5 bases, with 14 bases between them. The CDR3 is made up of 14 amino acids.

V is TRBV6-1 and J is TRBJ2-5; D is unresolved. The J call is doubtful: the DNA matches TRBJ2-7 better. Germline values: CDR1 MNHNS, CDR2 SASEGT. The CDR3 runs 11 residues. The CDR3 is CASNEFYEQYF. The CDR3, as DNA: TGTGCCAGCAATGAGTTCTACGAGCAGTACTTC.

This chain connects TRBV7-9 to TRBJ1-5; D gene ambiguous. The CDR3 covers 15 residues. Germline CDR1 reads SEHNR; CDR2 reads FQNEAQ (reference sequence). With 5 bases removed from V and 2 bases from J, the gap between germline ends came to 13 bases. The CDR3 region is CASSPPSGGNQPQHF. CDR3 nucleotides: TGTGCCAGCAGCCCCCCCAGTGGCGGCAATCAGCCCCAGCATTTT.

The chain links TRBV11-2 to TRBJ1-6, with D possibly being TRBD1 (5 bases). The V and J ends lost 5 bases and 11 bases respectively, with 16 bases between them. Germline-derived CDR1 and CDR2 are SGHAT and FQNNGV. CDR3 length: 14 residues. Here the CDR3 reads CASSGEGTGAPLHF. The CDR3 bases are TGTGCCAGCAGCGGCGAGGGGACTGGTGCACCCCTCCACTTT.

The V gene is TRBV5-1, the J gene TRBJ1-1, with D unresolved. Trimming shortened V by 2 bases and J by 2 bases, and 7 bases separated the two germline ends. The length of the CDR3 is 13 residues. Germline V CDR1 and CDR2: SGHRS, YFSETQ. The CDR3 is CASSLAVNTEAFF. The DNA of the CDR3 is TGCGCCAGCAGCTTAGCAGTTAACACTGAAGCTTTCTTT.

The chain links TRBV5-1 to TRBJ2-3; D unresolved. The CDR3 sequence is 16 residues long. CDR1 is SGHRS and CDR2 is YFSETQ in the germline V gene. Trimming removed 0 bases from V and 1 base from J, with 12 bases in between. The CDR3 is CASSLGGNTGTDTQYF. The CDR3 region has the DNA TGCGCCAGCAGCTTGGGTGGGAATACTGGCACAGATACGCAGTATTTT.

This chain's CDR3 is CASSFSDRTVSYEQYF. In DNA, the CDR3 is TGTGCCAGCAGTTTTTCCGACAGGACCGTCTCCTACGAGCAGTACTTC. This chain links TRBV27 with TRBJ2-7, with D maybe TRBD1 (6 bases). The CDR3 loop spans 16 amino acids. V shed 3 bases and J shed 0 bases, with 15 bases lying between them. Per the germline V gene, CDR1 is MNHEY and CDR2 is SMNVEV (reference sequence).

V gene TRBV11-2 combines with J gene TRBJ2-7, with TRBD2 matching 11 bases. The trim removed 5 bases at V and 3 bases at J, leaving 3 bases unmatched. CDR1 and CDR2 (germline): SGHAT, FQNNGV. The CDR3 is made up of 14 amino acids. CDR3 nucleotides: TGTGCCAGCAGCCGACTAGCGGGGATCTACGAGCAGTACTTC. As protein: CASSRLAGIYEQYF.